The 21 T cell receptor beta chains presented below share a single source sample, sequenced in a study of cytomegalovirus exposure and HLA in healthy donors. This table comes from immunoSEQ multiplex PCR, and its TCRdb copy is limited to in-frame clones, with some not included. In the table there are 250,000 to 400,000 clones, about 90% of which are singletons. Sequenced: PBMCs. Every receptor here comes from a woman aged 25 to 45 in good health and CMV-seropositive.

V is TRBV2 and J is TRBJ1-1, with a possible D match to TRBD1 (6 bases). Germline-derived CDR1 and CDR2 are SNHLY and FYNNEI. With 2 bases removed from V and 1 base from J, the gap between germline ends came to 8 bases. The CDR3 consists of 14 residues. CDR3 bases: TGTGCCAGCAGTGAACGGACAGCGAACACTGAAGCTTTCTTT. Its translation is CASSERTANTEAFF.

The chain couples TRBV5-1 to TRBJ1-2; perhaps TRBD1 as D (5 bases). The ends were cut back, 4 bases at V and 5 bases at J, with 9 bases in the middle. Germline-derived CDR1 and CDR2 are SGHRS and YFSETQ. CDR3 length: 12 amino acids. The CDR3 sequence is CASSVGQYGYTF. CDR3 coding DNA: TGCGCCAGCAGCGTAGGACAATATGGCTACACCTTC.

J is TRBJ2-2 and V is TRBV29-1, with D possibly being TRBD2 (6 bases). Deletions cut 5 bases from V and 2 bases from J, with 18 bases between. Per germline, CDR1 SQVTM and CDR2 ANQGSEA. The CDR3 contains 16 residues. This CDR3 is CSVPLGAGRNTGELFF. As DNA, the CDR3 is TGCAGCGTTCCCCTCGGTGCCGGGAGAAACACCGGGGAGCTGTTTTTT.

This sequence joins TRBV5-8 and TRBJ1-5, with D perhaps TRBD1 (5 bases). The V and J ends lost 5 bases and 2 bases respectively, with 14 bases between them. This CDR3 is built from 15 residues. Looked up from germline, CDR1 is SGHTS and CDR2 is YDEGEE. The CDR3 reads CASSPGTRGNQPQHF. In nucleotides, the CDR3 is TGTGCCAGCAGTCCCGGGACCCGGGGCAATCAGCCCCAGCATTTT.

This clone was picked up one time. The genes are TRBV29-1 and TRBJ2-2, with TRBD1 matching 7 bases. The CDR3 totals 14 residues. Germline CDR1 reads SQVTM; CDR2 reads ANQGSEA. Losses at the gene ends were 7 bases for V and 2 bases for J; bases not matched to a gene: 7. CDR3 sequence: CSAWDSANTGELFF. The CDR3 DNA is TGCAGCGCCTGGGACAGCGCAAACACCGGGGAGCTGTTTTTT.

The chain combines TRBV11-2 with TRBJ2-7; D gene uncertain. The V gene lost 3 bases and the J gene lost 1 base, with 13 bases spanning the gap. The germline gives CDR1 SGHAT, CDR2 FQNNGV. This CDR3 is built from 15 residues. The DNA for the CDR3 is TGTGCCAGCAGCTTGGGCGCGGCGTATTCCTACGAGCAGTACTTC. Protein: CASSLGAAYSYEQYF.

The chain recombines TRBV29-1 with TRBJ2-1; 7 bases match TRBD1. CDR1 and CDR2 from the germline V gene are SQVTM and ANQGSEA. Trimming took 7 bases from V and 1 from J; bases not matched to a gene: 4. The CDR3 is made up of 13 amino acids. For the CDR3, the DNA is TGCAGCGGACAGGGTCCATCCTACAATGAGCAGTTCTTC. Amino acids: CSGQGPSYNEQFF.

The V call is TRBV28, the J call TRBJ2-7; D is ambiguous. This CDR3 region has 11 residues. Germline loops: CDR1 MDHEN, CDR2 SYDVKM. V was clipped by 7 bases and J by 6 bases, with 10 bases between them. The CDR3 DNA reads TGTGCCAGCACTTCACGGAGCGAGCAGTACTTC. Amino acids: CASTSRSEQYF. The full variable domain, its missing parts supplied by reference TRBV28 and TRBJ2-7, is DVKVTQSSRYLVKRTGEKVFLECVQDMDHENMFWYRQDPGLGLRLIYFSYDVKMKEKGDIPEGYSVSREKKERFSLILESASTNQTSMYLCASTSRSEQYFGPGTRLTVT.

This clone showed up just a few times. The gene calls are TRBV5-6 and TRBJ2-5; weak D call: TRBD2 (6 bases). Trimming removed 4 bases from V and 4 bases from J, with 20 bases in between. The CDR3 length is 16 residues. Germline V gene lookup returns CDR1 SGHDT and CDR2 YYEEEE. Here the CDR3 reads CASSPRGGRLGETQYF. The CDR3 DNA reads TGTGCCAGCAGCCCCCGAGGAGGGAGGCTCGGAGAGACCCAGTACTTC.

The rearrangement links TRBV6-5 to TRBJ2-5, with D hard to call. The length of the CDR3 is 13 residues. Germline CDR1 reads MNHEY; CDR2 reads SVGAGI. Trimming pared 2 bases from V and 3 bases from J, leaving 7 bases between. CDR3 in amino acids: CASSYDGEETQYF. CDR3 DNA sequence: TGTGCCAGCAGTTACGACGGAGAAGAGACCCAGTACTTC.

V gene TRBV30 combines with J gene TRBJ1-2; D gene ambiguous. The CDR3 runs 12 residues. The germline CDR1 and CDR2 sequences are GTSNPN and SVGIG (reference sequence). The germline V and J ends were trimmed by 4 bases and 4 bases, with 10 bases remaining between them. Here the CDR3 reads CAWKGYGYGYTF. In nucleotides, the CDR3 is TGTGCCTGGAAGGGATATGGCTATGGCTACACCTTC.

The V gene is TRBV6-1, the J gene TRBJ2-7, with D possibly called TRBD1 or TRBD2 (6 bases each). There are 15 residues in the CDR3. Germline V gene sequence: CDR1 MNHNS, CDR2 SASEGT. V gave up 4 bases and J gave up 0 bases, with 13 bases separating them. The CDR3 nucleotides read TGTGCCAGCAGTGCGGGCGGGACAAGCTCCTACGAGCAGTACTTC. Its protein product is CASSAGGTSSYEQYF.

This clone was found once. The germline gene is not matched at one end of the junction; a read error may be the cause. This chain connects TRBV5-5 to TRBJ1-2; D not certain. Per germline, CDR1 SGHKS and CDR2 YYEKEE (reference sequence). The CDR3 totals 8 residues. The CDR3 nucleotides read TGTGCCAGCAGCTCGGACCCTTTC. Encoded protein: CASSSDPF.

This clone was observed a few times. The chain is built from TRBV2 and TRBJ1-1, with 12 positions matching TRBD1. The germline V gene encodes CDR1 SNHLY and CDR2 FYNNEI. The CDR3 is 17 residues long. J lost 1 base, V lost 4 bases, and 7 bases had no gene match. CDR3 loop: CASSAPGTGGWNTEAFF. As DNA, the CDR3 is TGTGCCAGCAGTGCCCCCGGGACAGGGGGCTGGAACACTGAAGCTTTCTTT.

In this sample, this clone turned up once. This chain connects TRBV28 to TRBJ2-7, with TRBD2 identical over 7 bases. Germline V lookup: CDR1 MDHEN, CDR2 SYDVKM. This CDR3 has 15 residues. The junction had 10 bases not matched to a gene; V was cut back by 5 bases and J by 3 bases. CDR3 amino acids: CASSHRLAEIYEQYF. CDR3 DNA sequence: TGTGCCAGCAGTCATCGCCTAGCGGAAATCTACGAGCAGTACTTC. The variable domain in full, completed from reference TRBV28 and TRBJ2-7, reads DVKVTQSSRYLVKRTGEKVFLECVQDMDHENMFWYRQDPGLGLRLIYFSYDVKMKEKGDIPEGYSVSREKKERFSLILESASTNQTSMYLCASSHRLAEIYEQYFGPGTRLTVT.

The chain recombines TRBV27 with TRBJ1-4; TRBD1 matches 9 bases. Germline CDR1 and CDR2: MNHEY and SMNVEV (reference sequence). This CDR3 is built from 13 residues. The V segment lost 6 bases and the J segment 12 bases; nucleotides outside the gene matches: 8. The CDR3 sequence is CASSQTGGAELFF. The CDR3 DNA reads TGTGCCAGCAGCCAAACAGGGGGCGCGGAACTGTTTTTT.

The rearrangement links TRBV9 to TRBJ2-2; 13 bases fit TRBD2. Per germline, CDR1 SGDLS and CDR2 YYNGEE. V lost 3 bases and J lost 1; bases outside the gene matches: 3. CDR3 length equals 17 residues. Here the CDR3 DNA reads TGTGCCAGCAGCGACAGGACTAGCGGGAGGAACACCGGGGAGCTGTTTTTT. This gives the protein CASSDRTSGRNTGELFF.

The chain employs TRBV15 and TRBJ2-7; 8 nucleotides agree with TRBD1. The CDR3 extends over 15 amino acids. Germline V gene sequence: CDR1 LNHNV, CDR2 YYDKDF (reference sequence). Losses at the gene ends were 0 bases for V and 3 bases for J; bases not matched to a gene: 4. Here the CDR3 reads CATSRDPDRDYEQYF. Here the CDR3 DNA reads TGTGCCACCAGCAGAGATCCGGACAGGGACTACGAGCAGTACTTC. Supplemented by reference TRBV15 and TRBJ2-7, the full variable domain reads DAMVIQNPRYQVTQFGKPVTLSCSQTLNHNVMYWYQQKSSQAPKLLFHYYDKDFNNEADTPDNFQSRRPNTSFCFLDIRSPGLGDTAMYLCATSRDPDRDYEQYFGPGTRLTVT.

The chain has TRBV6-4 and TRBJ2-1, with 12 bases lining up with TRBD2. CDR1 is MRHNA, CDR2 SNTAGT, per germline. The V and J ends lost 2 bases and 4 bases, in that order; junction bases with no gene match: 0. The CDR3 is 15 residues long. CDR3 loop: CASSDGLAGYNEQFF. CDR3 DNA sequence: TGTGCCAGCAGTGACGGACTAGCGGGGTACAATGAGCAGTTCTTC.

V usage is TRBV14 and J usage is TRBJ2-3; tentative D call: TRBD2 (5 bases). Trimming removed 0 bases at V and 3 bases at J, with 10 bases between. Germline values: CDR1 SGHDN, CDR2 FVKESK. There are 15 residues in the CDR3. CDR3 sequence (DNA): TGTGCCAGCAGCCAAGAACGAGGGATTACAGATACGCAGTATTTT. As protein: CASSQERGITDTQYF.

The rearrangement uses TRBV6-1 and TRBJ2-2; TRBD1 matches at 10 bases. The CDR3 runs 16 residues. CDR1 is MNHNS, CDR2 SASEGT, per germline. V dropped 2 bases and J dropped 4; count of bases not matched to a gene: 4. The CDR3 DNA sequence: TGTGCCAGCAGTGAATGGGGGACAGGGGCCACCGGGGAGCTGTTTTTT. Translated: CASSEWGTGATGELFF.